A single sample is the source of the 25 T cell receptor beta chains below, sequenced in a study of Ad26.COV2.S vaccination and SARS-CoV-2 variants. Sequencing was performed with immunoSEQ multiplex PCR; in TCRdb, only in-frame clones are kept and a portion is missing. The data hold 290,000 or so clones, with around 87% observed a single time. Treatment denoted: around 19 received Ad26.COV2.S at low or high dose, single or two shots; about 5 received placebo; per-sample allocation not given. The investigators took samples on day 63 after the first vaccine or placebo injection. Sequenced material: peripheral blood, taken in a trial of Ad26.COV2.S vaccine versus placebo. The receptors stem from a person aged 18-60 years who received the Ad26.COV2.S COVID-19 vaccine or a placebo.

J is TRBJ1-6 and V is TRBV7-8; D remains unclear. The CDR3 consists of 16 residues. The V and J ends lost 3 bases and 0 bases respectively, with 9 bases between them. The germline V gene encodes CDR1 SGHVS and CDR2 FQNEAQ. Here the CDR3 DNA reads TGTGCCAGCAGCTTGCTAGGGAGCTCCTATAATTCACCCCTCCACTTT. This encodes CASSLLGSSYNSPLHF.

The CDR3 DNA sequence: TGCGCCAGCAGCCAAGGTTCAGGGGCGGCTGAAGCTTTCTTT. Its protein product is CASSQGSGAAEAFF. The chain uses TRBV4-1 and TRBJ1-1, with D possibly TRBD1 on 6 matching bases. Trimming took 1 base from V and 6 from J, leaving 12 bases between them. The CDR3 contains 14 residues. Germline loops: CDR1 MGHRA, CDR2 YSYEKL.

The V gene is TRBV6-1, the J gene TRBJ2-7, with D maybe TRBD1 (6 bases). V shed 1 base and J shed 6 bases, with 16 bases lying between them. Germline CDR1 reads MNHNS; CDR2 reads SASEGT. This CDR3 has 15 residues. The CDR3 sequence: CASSEDHQGTSEQYF. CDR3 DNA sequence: TGTGCCAGCAGTGAAGACCATCAGGGGACCTCCGAGCAGTACTTC.

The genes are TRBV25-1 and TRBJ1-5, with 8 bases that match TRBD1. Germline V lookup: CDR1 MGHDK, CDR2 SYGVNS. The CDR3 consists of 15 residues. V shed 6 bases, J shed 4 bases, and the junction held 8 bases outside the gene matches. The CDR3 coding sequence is TGTGCCAGCAGAGGGGCAGGGGGCGGAAATCAGCCCCAGCATTTT. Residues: CASRGAGGGNQPQHF. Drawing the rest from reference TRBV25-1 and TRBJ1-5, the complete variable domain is EADIYQTPRYLVIGTGKKITLECSQTMGHDKMYWYQQDPGMELHLIHYSYGVNSTEKGDLSSESTVSRIRTEHFPLTLESARPSHTSQYLCASRGAGGGNQPQHFGDGTRLSIL.

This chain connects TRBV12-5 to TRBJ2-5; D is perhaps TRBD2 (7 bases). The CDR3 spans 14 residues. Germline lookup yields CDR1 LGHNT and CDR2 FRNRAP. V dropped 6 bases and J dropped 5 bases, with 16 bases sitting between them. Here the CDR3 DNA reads TGTGCTAGTGGAGGTCCGGGGGGCTCTGAGACCCAGTACTTC. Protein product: CASGGPGGSETQYF.

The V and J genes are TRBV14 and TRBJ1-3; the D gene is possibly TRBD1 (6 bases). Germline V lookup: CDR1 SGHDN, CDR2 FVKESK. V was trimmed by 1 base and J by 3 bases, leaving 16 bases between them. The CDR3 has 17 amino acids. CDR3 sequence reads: CASSQGSRGASGNTIYF. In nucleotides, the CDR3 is TGTGCCAGCAGCCAAGGATCGCGGGGGGCGAGTGGAAACACCATATATTTT.

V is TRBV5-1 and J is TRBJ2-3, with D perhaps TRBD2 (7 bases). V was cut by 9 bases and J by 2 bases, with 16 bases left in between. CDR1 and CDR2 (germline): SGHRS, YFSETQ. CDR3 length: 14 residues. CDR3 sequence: CATMSGTYTDTQYF. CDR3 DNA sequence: TGCGCCACCATGAGCGGGACATACACAGATACGCAGTATTTT.

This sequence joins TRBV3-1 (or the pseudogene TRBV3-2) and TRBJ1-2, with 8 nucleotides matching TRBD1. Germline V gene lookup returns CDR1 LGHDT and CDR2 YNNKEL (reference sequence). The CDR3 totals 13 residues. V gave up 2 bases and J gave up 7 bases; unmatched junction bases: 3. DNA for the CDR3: TGTGCCAGCAGCCAACAGGGGGCGATTGGCTACACCTTC. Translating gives CASSQQGAIGYTF.

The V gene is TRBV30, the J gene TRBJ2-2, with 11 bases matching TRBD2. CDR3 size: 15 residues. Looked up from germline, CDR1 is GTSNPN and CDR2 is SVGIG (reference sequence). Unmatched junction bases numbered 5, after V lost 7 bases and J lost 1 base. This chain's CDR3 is CAFIAGGLNTGELFF. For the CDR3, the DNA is TGTGCCTTTATAGCGGGGGGGCTGAACACCGGGGAGCTGTTTTTT.

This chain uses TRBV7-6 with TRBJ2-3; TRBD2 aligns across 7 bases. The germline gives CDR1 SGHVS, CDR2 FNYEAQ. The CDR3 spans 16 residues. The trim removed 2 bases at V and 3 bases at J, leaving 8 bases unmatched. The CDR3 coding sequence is TGTGCCAGCAGCTTAAGGGCGGGAGAAGGGACAGATACGCAGTATTTT. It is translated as CASSLRAGEGTDTQYF.

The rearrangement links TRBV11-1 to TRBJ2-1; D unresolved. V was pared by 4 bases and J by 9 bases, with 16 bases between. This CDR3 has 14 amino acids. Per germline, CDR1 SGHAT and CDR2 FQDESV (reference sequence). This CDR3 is CASSSWTSRTEQFF. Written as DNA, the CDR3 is TGTGCCAGCAGCTCCTGGACGAGCAGGACTGAGCAGTTCTTC.

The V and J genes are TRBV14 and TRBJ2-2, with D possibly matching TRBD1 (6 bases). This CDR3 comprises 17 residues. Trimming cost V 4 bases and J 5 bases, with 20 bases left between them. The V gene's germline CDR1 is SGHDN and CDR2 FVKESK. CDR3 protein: CASSLIDQGWGTGELFF. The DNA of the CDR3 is TGTGCCAGCAGCCTCATCGATCAGGGGTGGGGAACCGGGGAGCTGTTTTTT.

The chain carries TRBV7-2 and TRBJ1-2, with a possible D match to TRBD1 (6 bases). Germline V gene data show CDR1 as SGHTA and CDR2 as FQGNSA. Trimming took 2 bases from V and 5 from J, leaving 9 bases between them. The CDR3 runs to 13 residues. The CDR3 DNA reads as TGTGCCAGCAGCTTATGGCAGGGGTATGGCTACACCTTC. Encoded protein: CASSLWQGYGYTF.

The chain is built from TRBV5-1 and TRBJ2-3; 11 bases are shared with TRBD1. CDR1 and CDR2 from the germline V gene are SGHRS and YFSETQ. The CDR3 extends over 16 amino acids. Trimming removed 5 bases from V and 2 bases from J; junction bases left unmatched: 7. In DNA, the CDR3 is TGCGCCAGCAGGTCCCGGGACAGGGGGGACACAGATACGCAGTATTTT. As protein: CASRSRDRGDTDTQYF.

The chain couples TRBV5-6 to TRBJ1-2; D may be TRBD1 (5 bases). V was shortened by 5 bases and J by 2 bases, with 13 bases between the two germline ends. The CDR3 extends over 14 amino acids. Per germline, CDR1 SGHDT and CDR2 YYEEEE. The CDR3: CASRRDPINYGYTF. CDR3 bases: TGTGCCAGCAGACGGGACCCAATAAACTATGGCTACACCTTC.

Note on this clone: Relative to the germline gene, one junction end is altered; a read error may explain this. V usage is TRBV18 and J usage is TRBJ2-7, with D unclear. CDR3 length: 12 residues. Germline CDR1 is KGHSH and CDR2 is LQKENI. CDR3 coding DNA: TGTGCCAGCTCCCCACGGGCCGGCGAGCAGTACTTC. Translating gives CASSPRAGEQYF.

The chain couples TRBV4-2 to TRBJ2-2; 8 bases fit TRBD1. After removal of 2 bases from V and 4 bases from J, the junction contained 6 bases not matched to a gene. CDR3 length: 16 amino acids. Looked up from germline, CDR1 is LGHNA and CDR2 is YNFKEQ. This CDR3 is CASSQLQGASTGELFF. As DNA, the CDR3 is TGTGCCAGCAGCCAACTCCAGGGGGCGTCCACCGGGGAGCTGTTTTTT.

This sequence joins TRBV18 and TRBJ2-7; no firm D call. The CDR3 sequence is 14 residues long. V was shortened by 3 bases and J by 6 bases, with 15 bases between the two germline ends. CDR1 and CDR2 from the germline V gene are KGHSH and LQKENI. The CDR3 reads CASSPNPASGEQYF. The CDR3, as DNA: TGTGCCAGCTCACCCAACCCAGCCTCCGGCGAGCAGTACTTC.

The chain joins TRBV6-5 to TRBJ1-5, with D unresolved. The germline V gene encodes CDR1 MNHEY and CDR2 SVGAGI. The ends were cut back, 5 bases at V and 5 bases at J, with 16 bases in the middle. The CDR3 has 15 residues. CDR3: CASSTTTPSDQPQHF. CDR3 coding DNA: TGTGCCAGCAGTACCACGACACCTTCTGATCAGCCCCAGCATTTT.

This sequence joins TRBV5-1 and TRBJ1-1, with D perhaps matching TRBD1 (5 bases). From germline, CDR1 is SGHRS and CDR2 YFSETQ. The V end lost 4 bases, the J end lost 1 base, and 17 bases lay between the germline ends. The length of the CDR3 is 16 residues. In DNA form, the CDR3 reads TGCGCCAGCAGCCCTGTGGGAGGGGTGAGGAACACTGAAGCTTTCTTT. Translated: CASSPVGGVRNTEAFF.

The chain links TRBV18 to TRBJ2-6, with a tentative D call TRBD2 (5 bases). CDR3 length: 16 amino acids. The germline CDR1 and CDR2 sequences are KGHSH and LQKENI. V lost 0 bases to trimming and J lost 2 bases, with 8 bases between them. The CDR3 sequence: CASSPPGRAGANVLTF. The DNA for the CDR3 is TGTGCCAGCTCACCACCAGGGAGAGCTGGGGCCAACGTCCTGACTTTC.

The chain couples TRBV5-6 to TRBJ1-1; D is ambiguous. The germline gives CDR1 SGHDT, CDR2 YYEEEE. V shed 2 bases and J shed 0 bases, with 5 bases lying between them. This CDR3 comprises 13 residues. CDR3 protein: CASSFSLNTEAFF. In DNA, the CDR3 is TGTGCCAGCAGCTTTAGCCTGAACACTGAAGCTTTCTTT. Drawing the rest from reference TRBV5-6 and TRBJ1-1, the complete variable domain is DAGVTQSPTHLIKTRGQQVTLRCSPKSGHDTVSWYQQALGQGPQFIFQYYEEEERQRGNFPDRFSGHQFPNYSSELNVNALLLGDSALYLCASSFSLNTEAFFGQGTRLTVV.

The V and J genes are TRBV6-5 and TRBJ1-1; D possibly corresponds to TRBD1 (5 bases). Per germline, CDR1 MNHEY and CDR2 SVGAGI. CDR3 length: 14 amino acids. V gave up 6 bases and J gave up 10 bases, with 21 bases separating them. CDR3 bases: TGTGCCAGCAGCCCGGAGGTGCAGGGCCGTCGAGCTTTCTTT. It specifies CASSPEVQGRRAFF.

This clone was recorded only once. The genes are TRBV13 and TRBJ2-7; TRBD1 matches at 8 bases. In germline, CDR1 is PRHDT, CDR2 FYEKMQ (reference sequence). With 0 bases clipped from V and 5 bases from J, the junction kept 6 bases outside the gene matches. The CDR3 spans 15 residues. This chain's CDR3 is CASSLGLRQGNEQYF. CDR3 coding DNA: TGTGCCAGCAGCTTAGGGCTGAGACAGGGGAACGAGCAGTACTTC.

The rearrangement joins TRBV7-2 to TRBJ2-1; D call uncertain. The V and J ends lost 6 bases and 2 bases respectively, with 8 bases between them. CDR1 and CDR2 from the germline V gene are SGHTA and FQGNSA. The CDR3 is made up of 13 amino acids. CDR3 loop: CASRSQAYNEQFF. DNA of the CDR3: TGTGCCAGCAGGAGCCAGGCCTACAATGAGCAGTTCTTC.